The clone carrying this T cell receptor (beta chain) was counted a single time. Via MiXCR, TCRdb re-called the 5' RACE reads, giving one row per CDR3 protein. The table includes fewer than 550,000 distinct CDR3 sequences, more than 13% detected once. The source of the sample is a study of identical twins. The junction had 11 bases not matched to a gene; V was cut back by 3 bases and J by 3 bases. The CDR3 has 17 amino acids. Germline CDR1 and CDR2: SEHNR and FQNEAQ (reference sequence). The same data also went into a second study, on yellow fever vaccine responses in identical twins.

The V call is TRBV7-9, the J call TRBJ1-1; 9 bases are a match to TRBD1. The TCR originated in a woman in her late teens or twenties in good health. The sequenced material came from CD4+ T cells sorted from blood. This chain's CDR3 is CASSFAGTGLRDTEAFF. CDR3 nucleotide sequence: TGTGCCAGCAGCTTCGCCGGGACAGGGCTTCGGGACACTGAAGCTTTCTTT.